This T cell receptor beta chain was documented in a study of CD8 T cells in ankylosing spondylitis. Study-wide points: Seemingly characteristic of ankylosing spondylitis blood was a TCR beta motif consisting of about 8 highly homologous variants. Clones linked to disease were reported to show significant enrichment in matched ankylosing spondylitis synovial fluid. CD8+ cells made up the disease-linked clones, which were relatively rare in peripheral blood.

This clonotype was counted ten times or more. Its matching antigen is unknown. By quantitative 5'-RACE with molecular barcodes, the TCR beta libraries were made. TCRdb called the 5' RACE reads again in MiXCR, with one record for every CDR3 protein. Of 400,000 to 450,000 distinct CDR3 sequences listed, under 20% are singletons. Trimming stripped 0 bases from V and 6 bases from J, with 6 bases between. This CDR3 contains 13 residues. CDR1 and CDR2 (germline): LGHNA, YSLEER. The chain carries TRBV4-3 and TRBJ1-5; D is undetermined. Sequencing was done on a sample of blood, either unsorted or a sorted T cell fraction (not recorded which). The sequence was obtained from a male donor with ankylosing spondylitis. The CDR3 loop reads CASSQERAQPQHF. DNA of the CDR3: TGCGCCAGCAGCCAAGAGAGAGCTCAGCCCCAGCATTTT.